Detailed here is one T cell receptor (beta chain). Repertoires were generated with immunoSEQ multiplex PCR, while TCRdb's copy carries only in-frame clones and drops some. The sample lists around 68,000 clones, under 98% occurring once. The data were taken from a study of technical replicates of blood from several donors. The CDR3 spans 18 residues. Germline-derived CDR1 and CDR2 are SEHNR and FQNEAQ (reference sequence). V dropped 3 bases and J dropped 1 base, with 21 bases sitting between them. The material sequenced was T cells isolated from PBMCs. The TCR was taken from a human donor in good health. This chain joins TRBV7-9 and TRBJ1-1, with D uncertain. The CDR3 coding sequence is TGTGCCAGCAGCTTCCCTCCTGGGGTCGGGAGTCAGAACACTGAAGCTTTCTTT. It encodes CASSFPPGVGSQNTEAFF. Combining the CDR3 with reference TRBV7-9 and TRBJ1-1 gives the whole variable domain DTGVSQNPRHKITKRGQNVTFRCDPISEHNRLYWYRQTLGQGPEFLTYFQNEAQLEKSRLLSDRFSAERPKGSFSTLEIQRTEQGDSAMYLCASSFPPGVGSQNTEAFFGQGTRLTVV.